This T cell receptor (beta chain) was recovered during a study of blood T cell repertoires in COVID-19. Study information: Samples of COVID-19 (acute and convalescent) were obtained from the United States, Italy and Spain. From T cells, B-cell-depleted T cells, or PBMCs came the material, which was cDNA or gDNA.

Here immunoSEQ multiplex PCR was the method, and the copy in TCRdb shows in-frame clones only, minus some. The sample holds roughly 250,000 clones, 70% to 90% seen once. The length of the CDR3 is 14 residues. Germline CDR1 reads KGHDR; CDR2 reads SFDVKD. V lost 8 bases and J lost 2, with 11 bases in between. The clonotype originates from a woman aged 40-49 years who had recovered from COVID-19. The chain links TRBV24-1 to TRBJ2-2; perhaps TRBD1 as D (6 bases). Sample: peripheral blood. CDR3: CATTGTYNTGELFF. The DNA for the CDR3 is TGTGCCACCACAGGGACATACAACACCGGGGAGCTGTTTTTT.